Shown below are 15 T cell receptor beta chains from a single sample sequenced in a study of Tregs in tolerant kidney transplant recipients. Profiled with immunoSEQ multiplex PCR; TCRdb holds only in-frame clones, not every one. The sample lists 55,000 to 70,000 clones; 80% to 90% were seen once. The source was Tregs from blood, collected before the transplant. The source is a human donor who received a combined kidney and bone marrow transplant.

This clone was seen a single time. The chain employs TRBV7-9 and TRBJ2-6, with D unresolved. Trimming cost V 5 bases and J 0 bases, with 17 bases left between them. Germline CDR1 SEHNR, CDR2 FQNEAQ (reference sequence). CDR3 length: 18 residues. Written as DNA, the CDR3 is TGTGCCAGCAGCCCGCTTGCGGTCTCTCCCTCTGGGGCCAACGTCCTGACTTTC. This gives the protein CASSPLAVSPSGANVLTF.

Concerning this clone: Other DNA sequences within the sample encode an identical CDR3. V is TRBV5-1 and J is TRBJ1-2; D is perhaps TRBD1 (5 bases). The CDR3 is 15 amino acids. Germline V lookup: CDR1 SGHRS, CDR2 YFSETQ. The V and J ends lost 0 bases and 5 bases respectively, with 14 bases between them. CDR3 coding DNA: TGCGCCAGCAGCTTGGATGTGGTTGGGGGGTATGGCTACACCTTC. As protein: CASSLDVVGGYGYTF.

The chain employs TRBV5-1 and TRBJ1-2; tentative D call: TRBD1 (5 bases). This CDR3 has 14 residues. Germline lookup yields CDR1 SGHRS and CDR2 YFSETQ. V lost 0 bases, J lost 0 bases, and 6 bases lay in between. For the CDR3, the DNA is TGCGCCAGCAGCTTGGAGACAGCTAACTATGGCTACACCTTC. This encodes CASSLETANYGYTF.

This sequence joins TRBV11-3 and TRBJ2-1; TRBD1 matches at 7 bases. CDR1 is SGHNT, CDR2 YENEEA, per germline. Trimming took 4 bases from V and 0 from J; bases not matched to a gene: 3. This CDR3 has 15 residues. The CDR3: CASSSQGTSYNEQFF. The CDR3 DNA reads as TGTGCCAGCAGCTCACAGGGGACCTCCTACAATGAGCAGTTCTTC.

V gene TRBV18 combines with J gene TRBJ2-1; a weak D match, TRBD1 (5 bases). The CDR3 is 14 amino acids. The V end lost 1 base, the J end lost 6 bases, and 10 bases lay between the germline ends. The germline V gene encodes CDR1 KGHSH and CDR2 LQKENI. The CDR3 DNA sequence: TGTGCCAGCTCACCACAGGGGATTTTCAATGAGCAGTTCTTC. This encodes CASSPQGIFNEQFF.

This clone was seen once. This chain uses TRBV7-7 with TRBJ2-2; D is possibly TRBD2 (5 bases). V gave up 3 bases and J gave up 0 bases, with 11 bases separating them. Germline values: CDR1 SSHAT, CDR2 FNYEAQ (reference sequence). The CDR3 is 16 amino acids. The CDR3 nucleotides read TGTGCCAGCAGCTTGAGGGCGACTTCGAACACCGGGGAGCTGTTTTTT. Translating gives CASSLRATSNTGELFF.

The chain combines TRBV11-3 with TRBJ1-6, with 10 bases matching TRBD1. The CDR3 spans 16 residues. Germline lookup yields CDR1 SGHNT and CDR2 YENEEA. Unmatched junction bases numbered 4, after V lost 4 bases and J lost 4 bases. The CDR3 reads CASSWGQGQYNSPLHF. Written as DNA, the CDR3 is TGTGCCAGCAGCTGGGGACAGGGGCAGTATAATTCACCCCTCCACTTT.

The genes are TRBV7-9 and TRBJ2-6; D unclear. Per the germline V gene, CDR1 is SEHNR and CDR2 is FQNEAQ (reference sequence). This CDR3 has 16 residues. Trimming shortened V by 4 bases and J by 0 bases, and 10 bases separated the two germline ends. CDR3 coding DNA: TGTGCCAGCAGCTCCTTTGGAGTCTCTGGGGCCAACGTCCTGACTTTC. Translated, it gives CASSSFGVSGANVLTF.

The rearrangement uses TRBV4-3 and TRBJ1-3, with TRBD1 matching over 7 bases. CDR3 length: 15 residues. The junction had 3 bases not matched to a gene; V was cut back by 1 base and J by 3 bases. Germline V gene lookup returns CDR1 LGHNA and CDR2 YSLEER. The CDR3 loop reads CASSQAGGVGNTIYF. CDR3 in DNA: TGCGCCAGCAGCCAAGCAGGGGGGGTTGGAAACACCATATATTTT.

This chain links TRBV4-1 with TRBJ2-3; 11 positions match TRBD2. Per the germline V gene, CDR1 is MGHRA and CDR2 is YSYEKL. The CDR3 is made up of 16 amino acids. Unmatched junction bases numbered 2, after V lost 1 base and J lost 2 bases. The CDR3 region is CASSQGLAGPTDTQYF. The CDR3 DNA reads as TGCGCCAGCAGCCAAGGACTAGCGGGGCCCACAGATACGCAGTATTTT.

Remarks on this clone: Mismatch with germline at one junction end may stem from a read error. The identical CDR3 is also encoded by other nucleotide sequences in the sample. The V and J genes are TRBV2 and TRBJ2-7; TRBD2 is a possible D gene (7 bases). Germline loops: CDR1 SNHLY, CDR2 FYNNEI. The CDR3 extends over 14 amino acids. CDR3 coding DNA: TGTGCTAGCAGTGGGGGGGGCCCCTCCTACGAGCAGTACTTC. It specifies CASSGGGPSYEQYF.

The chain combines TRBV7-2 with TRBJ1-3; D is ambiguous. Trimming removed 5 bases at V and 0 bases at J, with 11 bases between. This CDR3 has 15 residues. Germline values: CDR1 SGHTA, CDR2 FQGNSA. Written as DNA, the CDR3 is TGTGCCAGCAGCCCACGTGTCAGCTCTGGAAACACCATATATTTT. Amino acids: CASSPRVSSGNTIYF.

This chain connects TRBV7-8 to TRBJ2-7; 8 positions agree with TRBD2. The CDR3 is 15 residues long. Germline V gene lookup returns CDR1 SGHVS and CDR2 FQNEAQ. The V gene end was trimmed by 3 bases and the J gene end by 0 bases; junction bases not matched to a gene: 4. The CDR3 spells CASSLPSGFSYEQYF. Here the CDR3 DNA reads TGTGCCAGCAGCTTGCCTAGCGGGTTCTCCTACGAGCAGTACTTC.

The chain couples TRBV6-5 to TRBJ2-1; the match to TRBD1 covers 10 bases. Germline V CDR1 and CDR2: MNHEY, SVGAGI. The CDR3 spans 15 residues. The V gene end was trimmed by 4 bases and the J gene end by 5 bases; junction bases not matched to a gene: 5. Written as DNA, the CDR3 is TGTGCCAGCAGTTCCCCGGGACAGGGGAACAATGAGCAGTTCTTC. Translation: CASSSPGQGNNEQFF.

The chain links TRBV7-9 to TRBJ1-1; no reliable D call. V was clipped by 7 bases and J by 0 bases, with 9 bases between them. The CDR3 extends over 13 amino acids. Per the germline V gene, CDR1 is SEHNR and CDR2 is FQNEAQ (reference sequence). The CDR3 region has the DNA TGTGCCAGCACAGACCTCATGAACACTGAAGCTTTCTTT. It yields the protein CASTDLMNTEAFF. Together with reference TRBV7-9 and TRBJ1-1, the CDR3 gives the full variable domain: DTGVSQNPRHKITKRGQNVTFRCDPISEHNRLYWYRQTLGQGPEFLTYFQNEAQLEKSRLLSDRFSAERPKGSFSTLEIQRTEQGDSAMYLCASTDLMNTEAFFGQGTRLTVV.